These 5 T cell receptor beta chains were all obtained from the same sample, sequenced in a study of cytomegalovirus exposure and HLA in healthy donors. PCR employed 60 Vbeta and 13 Jbeta primers. Data came from immunoSEQ multiplex PCR; TCRdb stores just in-frame clones and leaves some out. The repertoire holds 200,000 to 250,000 clones, with approximately 88% as singletons. The sequenced sample was PBMCs. These TCRs come from a boy younger than 10 in good health and CMV-seronegative.

The chain couples TRBV9 to TRBJ2-2, with D perhaps TRBD2 (6 bases). The germline CDR1 and CDR2 sequences are SGDLS and YYNGEE. The CDR3 length is 13 residues. V was shortened by 4 bases and J by 6 bases, with 10 bases between the two germline ends. CDR3 in DNA: TGTGCCAGCAGCTCCGGGAGCCCCGGGGAGCTGTTTTTT. Translation gives CASSSGSPGELFF.

The rearrangement uses TRBV5-5 and TRBJ1-3; 10 nucleotides agree with TRBD1. V lost 5 bases and J lost 2; bases outside the gene matches: 4. The V gene's germline CDR1 is SGHKS and CDR2 YYEKEE (reference sequence). The CDR3 loop spans 15 amino acids. The CDR3 bases are TGTGCCAGCAGTTGGGACAGGGGTCCTGGAAACACCATATATTTT. Translating it yields CASSWDRGPGNTIYF. Together with reference TRBV5-5 and TRBJ1-3, the CDR3 gives the full variable domain: DAGVTQSPTHLIKTRGQQVTLRCSPISGHKSVSWYQQVLGQGPQFIFQYYEKEERGRGNFPDRFSARQFPNYSSELNVNALLLGDSALYLCASSWDRGPGNTIYFGEGSWLTVV.

V usage is TRBV5-6 and J usage is TRBJ2-5; D gene unclear. The DNA end favors TRBJ2-7, so the J call may be wrong. CDR1 and CDR2 (germline): SGHDT, YYEEEE. This CDR3 contains 13 residues. The CDR3 reads CASSLVSPYEQYF. DNA for the CDR3: TGTGCCAGCAGCTTGGTAAGCCCCTACGAGCAGTACTTC.

The chain couples TRBV19 to TRBJ2-7; the D gene is possibly TRBD2 (5 bases). This CDR3 contains 13 residues. V lost 6 bases to trimming and J lost 1 base, with 10 bases between them. Germline V CDR1 and CDR2: LNHDA, SQIVND (reference sequence). The CDR3 spells CASSPPGSYEQYF. CDR3 sequence (DNA): TGTGCCAGTAGCCCACCGGGGTCCTACGAGCAGTACTTC.

The genes are TRBV2 and TRBJ2-5, with D unresolved. The germline V gene encodes CDR1 SNHLY and CDR2 FYNNEI. The CDR3 contains 14 residues. V lost 6 bases, J lost 5 bases, and 16 bases lay in between. The CDR3 here is CASSLSSSTETQYF. For the CDR3, the DNA is TGTGCCAGCAGCCTGTCGAGCTCAACGGAGACCCAGTACTTC.